This T cell receptor beta chain was obtained from a study of CD8 T cells in Susac syndrome. The authors carried out high-throughput sequencing of TCR beta. They applied it to CD8+ and CD4+ T cells obtained from blood. CD8+ and CD4+ T cells were negatively isolated; TEMRA cells were FACS-enriched. RNA, at about 0.5 to 1 ug, was reverse transcribed with random hexamers. TCRdb re-analysed the immunoSEQ multiplex PCR reads in MiXCR, keeping a single row per CDR3 protein. There are hundreds of thousands of distinct CDR3 sequences in the sample; roughly 85% occur only once, and 0.21% lies in the top ten. The CDR3 totals 16 residues. Trimming cost V 5 bases and J 3 bases, with 16 bases left between them.

The chain uses TRBV12-3 or TRBV12-4 and TRBJ2-2; the D gene is possibly TRBD1 (5 bases). The sample comprised CD8+ T cells from PBMCs. The TCR was taken from a human donor with multiple sclerosis. CDR3 nucleotide sequence: TGTGCCAGCAGTCCCCGGGCCAGCAGGGACACCGGGGAGCTGTTTTTT. Translating it yields CASSPRASRDTGELFF.